The sequence of this T cell receptor (beta chain) was determined in a study of T-cell memory formation after mild COVID-19. The CDR3 is 16 amino acids. With V trimmed by 1 base and J by 1 base, 5 bases remained unmatched. CDR1 SGHTA and CDR2 FQGNSA come from the germline V gene. From 5'RACE with constant-segment primers came TCR alpha and TCR beta cDNA libraries that carried sample barcodes and UMIs. TCRdb reprocessed the 5' RACE reads via MiXCR and lists one record per CDR3 protein. There are 560,000 or so distinct CDR3 sequences in the sample; 17% occur only once, and roughly 8% lies in the top ten. This clonotype occurred a few times. The antigen remains unidentified. General observations from the study: CD4+ contracting clones were found mainly in CM and EM, and CD8+ ones in EMRA. Memory sampled before infection contained some responding clones, suggesting cross-reactive memory joined. Second-wave clones that peaked on day 37 lacked confirmed SARS-CoV-2 specificity.

The source is an adult woman who had mild COVID-19 (a few samples of this study predate the infection). Cell type and time point are not known. The chain links TRBV7-2 to TRBJ2-5; the match to TRBD2 covers 8 bases. The sequenced material came from PBMCs or a T cell subset sorted from them (not recorded which). The CDR3 DNA follows: TGTGCCAGCAGCTTAGGGGTAGCGGGGCGCCAAGAGACCCAGTACTTC. Its translation is CASSLGVAGRQETQYF.